Listed below are T cell receptor beta chains from one sample, sequenced in a study of T cell responses to AZD1222 COVID-19 vaccine. TCRdb keeps only in-frame clones here, not all; method: immunoSEQ multiplex PCR. The table includes over 110,000 clones, more than 80% detected once. The source was peripheral blood, collected on day 0 of AZD1222 vaccination. Receptors originate from an adult in good health. The CDR3 runs from the conserved cysteine through the conserved F or W. Some rows mark clone size as missing; the rest say once, few, many or name a class of expanded clone.

V gene,clone size,CDR3 protein
TRBV6-5,NA,CASRSSDRGQGGYTF
TRBV7-9,NA,CASTNRTQYF
TRBV29-1,NA,CSVGQTLSSGSNYEQYF
TRBV7-7,NA,CASSFSAGEQETQYF
TRBV28,NA,CASSLTGSGNTIYF
TRBV2,NA,CASSVFQYEQYF
TRBV5-1,NA,CASSPDRANTEAFF
TRBV24-1,NA,CATSDKGRGLDGYTF
TRBV5-1,NA,CASYPHQRGNEQFF
TRBV7-9,NA,CASSPVQGGNTIYF
TRBV6-5,NA,CARSLVWDTQYF
TRBV5-6,NA,CASSFAGSNEQYF
TRBV6-1,NA,CASSELAGGSYNEQFF
TRBV5-1,NA,CASTPGGRGTNEKLFF
TRBV5-5,NA,CASSLTVGQNYNSPLHF
TRBV6-4,NA,CASRRTGATDYGYTF
TRBV27,NA,CASSTRGQGISEQYF
TRBV24-1,few,CATSDETGVREKLFF
TRBV19,once,CASSNRGRRTEAFF
TRBV9,NA,CASSVDGAGNIQYF
TRBV27,NA,CASSFSIFIRQGAYTEAFF
TRBV7-3,NA,CASSLTGLAADTQYF
TRBV7-9,NA,CASSLSGPGQPQHF
TRBV27,NA,CASSLQGQWNQPQHF
TRBV6-2/TRBV6-3,NA,CASSVRGGQGTQYF